The 25 T cell receptor beta chains presented below share a single source sample, sequenced in a study of identical twins. TCRdb ran MiXCR on the 5' RACE reads and lists one entry per CDR3 protein. The sample lists 690,000 or so distinct CDR3 sequences; 8.6% were seen once. These records were also assigned to another study, of yellow fever vaccine responses in identical twins.

The sequencing input was PBMCs. The receptors were sampled from a woman younger than 30 in good health.

This clonotype was detected a few times. The chain is built from TRBV7-8 and TRBJ2-3; 12 positions agree with TRBD1. V dropped 2 bases and J dropped 6; count of bases not matched to a gene: 12. Looked up from germline, CDR1 is SGHVS and CDR2 is FQNEAQ. The CDR3 consists of 18 residues. The CDR3 loop is CASSLHPIPGQGADTQYF. The CDR3 region has the DNA TGTGCCAGCAGCTTACACCCAATACCGGGACAGGGGGCTGATACGCAGTATTTT.

V usage is TRBV5-1 and J usage is TRBJ2-3; TRBD2 might be the D (6 bases). Germline CDR1 and CDR2: SGHRS and YFSETQ. The CDR3 contains 14 residues. V lost 3 bases to trimming and J lost 2 bases, with 10 bases between them. The CDR3 reads CASSWGDFTDTQYF. The CDR3 DNA reads as TGCGCCAGCAGCTGGGGGGATTTCACAGATACGCAGTATTTT.

Written as DNA, the CDR3 is TGTGCCAGCAGTTTAGAGGGGCCCGGCGGTAACTCCTACGAGCAGTACTTC. Amino acid sequence: CASSLEGPGGNSYEQYF. V is TRBV12-3 or TRBV12-4 and J is TRBJ2-7, with a possible D match to TRBD1 (5 bases). The V end was cut by 1 base, the J end by 0 bases, with 16 bases between. The CDR3 totals 17 residues.

This clonotype was counted a few times. The rearrangement links TRBV20-1 to TRBJ2-2; 10 bases align to TRBD2. V dropped 3 bases and J dropped 7; count of bases not matched to a gene: 8. Germline CDR1 reads DFQATT; CDR2 reads SNEGSKA (reference sequence). This CDR3 comprises 15 residues. The CDR3 coding sequence is TGCAGTGCTAGGCGGACTAGCGGTAGCAGCGGGGAGCTGTTTTTT. Translated: CSARRTSGSSGELFF.

The sample holds many counts of this clonotype. The J gene is TRBJ2-3, the V gene TRBV11-1, with 11 bases that match TRBD2. This CDR3 is built from 21 residues. Per germline, CDR1 SGHAT and CDR2 FQDESV (reference sequence). V shed 5 bases, J shed 0 bases, and the junction held 19 bases outside the gene matches. The CDR3 DNA sequence: TGTGCCAGCAGCCTCGGGATGGCTAGCGGGGGGCACTTGGGTAGCACAGATACGCAGTATTTT. Translated: CASSLGMASGGHLGSTDTQYF. Supplemented by reference TRBV11-1 and TRBJ2-3, the full variable domain reads EAEVAQSPRYKITEKSQAVAFWCDPISGHATLYWYRQILGQGPELLVQFQDESVVDDSQLPKDRFSAERLKGVDSTLKIQPAELGDSAMYLCASSLGMASGGHLGSTDTQYFGPGTRLTVL.

The rearrangement uses TRBV28 and TRBJ2-7, with D possibly TRBD2 on 6 matching bases. Germline values: CDR1 MDHEN, CDR2 SYDVKM. The CDR3 totals 12 residues. With 5 bases removed from V and 6 bases from J, the gap between germline ends came to 11 bases. The CDR3 nucleotides are TGTGCCAGCAGTCTTGGGGGGACCGAGCAGTACTTC. Protein: CASSLGGTEQYF.

This rearrangement joins TRBV7-9 to TRBJ2-7; the D is unclear. V was clipped by 5 bases and J by 2 bases, with 13 bases between them. This CDR3 region has 14 residues. Germline V gene sequence: CDR1 SEHNR, CDR2 FQNEAQ (reference sequence). CDR3 loop: CASSPPNRPYEQYF. CDR3 bases: TGTGCCAGCAGCCCCCCCAACAGACCCTACGAGCAGTACTTC.

This clonotype was seen only a few times. The V call is TRBV14, the J call TRBJ2-5; TRBD1 is a possible D gene (6 bases). V was shortened by 0 bases and J by 2 bases, with 10 bases between the two germline ends. The germline gives CDR1 SGHDN, CDR2 FVKESK. The CDR3 covers 15 residues. This CDR3 reads CASSQERGMQETQYF. CDR3 sequence (DNA): TGTGCCAGCAGCCAAGAAAGGGGGATGCAAGAGACCCAGTACTTC.

There are a few counts of this clonotype. The chain carries TRBV12-3 or TRBV12-4 and TRBJ2-7; 15 bases line up with TRBD2. V shed 4 bases, J shed 2 bases, and the junction held 12 bases outside the gene matches. The CDR3 consists of 19 residues. CDR3 DNA: TGTGCCAGCAGTTCGCATGGGACTAGCGGGGGGCTACCCCCCTACGAGCAGTACTTC. This encodes CASSSHGTSGGLPPYEQYF.

This chain links TRBV20-1 with TRBJ2-2, with 11 nucleotides matching TRBD2. CDR1 is DFQATT, CDR2 SNEGSKA, per germline (reference sequence). This CDR3 has 18 amino acids. Losses at the gene ends were 0 bases for V and 2 bases for J; bases not matched to a gene: 8. In nucleotides, the CDR3 is TGCAGTGCTAGAGATCCTGCTAGCGGGGGGTCAAACACCGGGGAGCTGTTTTTT. Translating it yields CSARDPASGGSNTGELFF.

The rearrangement links TRBV29-1 to TRBJ2-4, with D perhaps TRBD2 (6 bases). The germline CDR1 and CDR2 sequences are SQVTM and ANQGSEA. This CDR3 has 12 residues. The V and J ends lost 3 bases and 8 bases respectively, with 11 bases between them. Here the CDR3 reads CSVDGGRDIQYF. CDR3 DNA: TGCAGCGTTGACGGGGGTCGGGACATTCAGTACTTC. The variable domain in full, completed from reference TRBV29-1 and TRBJ2-4, reads SAVISQKPSRDICQRGTSLTIQCQVDSQVTMMFWYRQQPGQSLTLIATANQGSEATYESGFVIDKFPISRPNLTFSTLTVSNMSPEDSSIYLCSVDGGRDIQYFGAGTRLSVL.

V usage is TRBV24-1 and J usage is TRBJ1-1; D not resolved. The length of the CDR3 is 13 residues. The V and J ends lost 4 bases and 1 base respectively, with 6 bases between them. Germline V gives CDR1 KGHDR, CDR2 SFDVKD. CDR3 DNA: TGTGCCACCAGTGACCCAGGGAACACTGAAGCTTTCTTT. Residues: CATSDPGNTEAFF.

This clonotype was detected only a few times. The V gene is TRBV4-1, the J gene TRBJ1-5; D perhaps matches TRBD1 (6 bases). There are 17 residues in the CDR3. The ends were cut back, 0 bases at V and 7 bases at J, with 19 bases in the middle. Germline V gives CDR1 MGHRA, CDR2 YSYEKL. Here the CDR3 reads CASSQDPPGRGFQPQHF. The DNA of the CDR3 is TGCGCCAGCAGCCAAGACCCGCCAGGCAGGGGATTCCAGCCCCAGCATTTT.

This clonotype occurred many times. The chain combines TRBV20-1 with TRBJ2-3; D assignment may be TRBD1 or TRBD2 (5 bases each). The CDR3 extends over 16 amino acids. CDR1 and CDR2 from the germline V gene are DFQATT and SNEGSKA (reference sequence). Trimming removed 5 bases from V and 3 bases from J, with 21 bases in between. The CDR3 sequence is CSAPRGVGGATDTQYF. The CDR3 DNA follows: TGCAGTGCTCCCCGGGGCGTGGGTGGGGCGACAGATACGCAGTATTTT.

The sample holds many counts of this clonotype. The chain has TRBV7-2 and TRBJ1-1; no reliable D call. From germline, CDR1 is SGHTA and CDR2 FQGNSA. CDR3 length: 17 amino acids. V shed 5 bases and J shed 0 bases, with 19 bases lying between them. In DNA, the CDR3 is TGTGCCAGCAGCAATAGTGTCGGGTTAGGTATGAACACTGAAGCTTTCTTT. Protein: CASSNSVGLGMNTEAFF.

This clonotype was seen repeatedly, ten times or more. The chain employs TRBV28 and TRBJ2-7; the match to TRBD1 covers 10 bases. The ends lost 11 bases at V and 6 bases at J; junction bases unmatched: 10. Germline V gene lookup returns CDR1 MDHEN and CDR2 SYDVKM. This CDR3 is 13 amino acids long. CDR3 amino acids: CAGGTGDLGEQYF. CDR3 coding DNA: TGTGCCGGGGGGACAGGGGATTTGGGCGAGCAGTACTTC.

This clonotype has a count of ten or more. This chain links TRBV20-1 with TRBJ2-5; possibly TRBD2 for D (5 bases). The CDR3 is made up of 15 amino acids. The germline V gene encodes CDR1 DFQATT and CDR2 SNEGSKA (reference sequence). With 3 bases removed from V and 4 bases from J, the gap between germline ends came to 18 bases. Here the CDR3 DNA reads TGCAGTGCTAGCGTTGTCGAGGGATCGGCAGAGACCCAGTACTTC. Protein: CSASVVEGSAETQYF.

This clonotype was counted between two and nine times. The V gene is TRBV12-3 or TRBV12-4, the J gene TRBJ1-2; 8 bases agree with TRBD1. The CDR3 loop spans 16 amino acids. J lost 4 bases, V lost 6 bases, and 13 bases had no gene match. This CDR3 reads CASSFILGTGGYGYTF. CDR3 bases: TGTGCCAGCAGCTTCATCCTAGGAACAGGGGGCTATGGCTACACCTTC.

This clonotype was observed at least ten times. The chain joins TRBV12-3 or TRBV12-4 to TRBJ2-7, with D unresolved. Trimming removed 2 bases at V and 3 bases at J, with 5 bases between. The CDR3 contains 12 residues. The CDR3 nucleotides are TGTGCCAGCAGTTTAATGGTCTACGAGCAGTACTTC. Its protein is CASSLMVYEQYF.

A few counts support this clonotype. V and J are TRBV7-2 and TRBJ2-1, with D perhaps TRBD1 or TRBD2 (5 bases each). Trimming shortened V by 6 bases and J by 7 bases, and 25 bases separated the two germline ends. CDR3 length: 17 residues. Germline V gives CDR1 SGHTA, CDR2 FQGNSA. The CDR3 sequence: CASSIKTGTSQRNEQFF. CDR3 coding DNA: TGTGCCAGCAGTATTAAGACCGGGACCTCTCAAAGGAATGAGCAGTTCTTC. The full variable domain, rest sourced from reference TRBV7-2 and TRBJ2-1, is GAGVSQSPSNKVTEKGKDVELRCDPISGHTALYWYRQSLGQGLEFLIYFQGNSAPDKSGLPSDRFSAERTGGSVSTLTIQRTQQEDSAVYLCASSIKTGTSQRNEQFFGPGTRLTVL.

This clonotype was counted at least ten times. As DNA, the CDR3 is TGTGCCAGCAGCGTAGGTTCGGAGTTTGACACCGGGGAGCTGTTTTTT. Translated, it gives CASSVGSEFDTGELFF. The chain has TRBV9 and TRBJ2-2; D gene unclear. Per the germline V gene, CDR1 is SGDLS and CDR2 is YYNGEE. The CDR3 length is 16 residues. Trimming cost V 0 bases and J 3 bases, with 12 bases left between them.

This rearrangement joins TRBV7-9 to TRBJ2-7, with 7 bases that match TRBD1. The V and J ends lost 6 bases and 4 bases, in that order; junction bases with no gene match: 6. Germline V gene sequence: CDR1 SEHNR, CDR2 FQNEAQ (reference sequence). The CDR3 runs to 13 residues. Written as DNA, the CDR3 is TGTGCCAGCAGGCCACCGGGACAGTACGAGCAGTACTTC. Protein sequence: CASRPPGQYEQYF.

This clonotype was counted between two and nine times. The chain carries TRBV21-1 and TRBJ1-2. TRBV21-1 is designated a pseudogene. The CDR3 consists of 13 residues. The DNA of the CDR3 is TGTGCCAGCAGCACCCGGAGACTTTATGGCTACACCTTC. As protein: CASSTRRLYGYTF.

This clonotype was counted only a few times. The chain uses TRBV20-1 and TRBJ2-7; the D gene could be TRBD1 or TRBD2 (5 bases each). The CDR3 is 13 amino acids. CDR1 is DFQATT and CDR2 is SNEGSKA in the germline V gene (reference sequence). V was trimmed by 5 bases and J by 3 bases, leaving 14 bases between them. This CDR3 is CSARVGGYYEQYF. Written as DNA, the CDR3 is TGCAGTGCTCGTGTTGGGGGATACTACGAGCAGTACTTC.

This clonotype occurred many times. This chain uses TRBV6-5 with TRBJ2-2; D is unresolved. The V end was cut by 10 bases, the J end by 4 bases, with 10 bases between. The CDR3 is 12 residues long. Germline CDR1 is MNHEY and CDR2 is SVGAGI. The CDR3 region is CATSPATGELFF. CDR3 DNA sequence: TGTGCCACCTCCCCGGCCACCGGGGAGCTGTTTTTT.